This TCR beta chain originates from a study of blood T cell repertoires in COVID-19 (dated by TCRdb to about 2020). In terms of the full investigation: Samples covering the acute and convalescent phases of COVID-19 were provided by collaborators in the United States, Italy and Spain. Deeply sampled blood TCRbeta repertoires from subjects exposed to, actively infected with, or recovered from COVID-19 were included in the dataset. Samples came from the ongoing ImmuneRACE study (first 160 participants) plus 1,254 subjects from 6 global collaborators. The material from the prospective study consisted of cDNA or gDNA derived from T cells, B-cell-depleted T cells, or PBMCs. A de-identified subject ID, COVID-19 status, age in years and sex were almost always included in the sample metadata. Where available, HLA class I and class II types were taken from metadata supplied by the sample provider and were not determined by assay-based typing. A freely available public database, intended as a resource for researchers studying the immune response to SARS-CoV-2, is where the repertoires were released. What the research found in general, with its limitations: How much clinical and demographic metadata was included differed by source and by participant, and the metadata was provided uncurated.

For this clone: The antigen this receptor binds is unknown. Base qualities are not provided; no much larger clone lies one nucleotide away.

TCRbeta CDR3 regions were amplified from genomic DNA using the immunoSEQ Assay, a bias-controlled multiplex PCR. Regarding the original processing steps: Nucleated cell counts per sample were estimated from amplification of reference gene primers within the assay. To quantify the absolute abundance of each unique TCRbeta CDR3 rearrangement, sequence reads were collapsed and filtered. For each sample, productive Simpson clonality was calculated as the square root of Simpson's diversity index over productive rearrangements. Held by TCRdb, this immuneACCESS table contains in-frame sequences only and omits some clones. Under half of the omission traces to an unresolved V gene where checked; the cause of the rest is unknown. Clone size and V and J calls were adopted from that table, with D and trimming inferred from the DNA. The table for this sample lists roughly 160,000 clones; about four fifths of them were counted only once. The ten largest account for about a tenth of the sample.

Whole blood was collected in K2EDTA tubes by collaborating institutions according to the institutions' own protocols. For TCRbeta analysis, collaborators shipped samples in one of three forms: frozen whole blood, isolated PBMCs, or DNA extracted from either of those sample types. The TCR was taken from an older man with active or convalescent COVID-19. The sequencing input was peripheral blood.

The DNA sequence reads TGTGCCAGCAGACCCCAAGGGGCGAACACTGAAGCTTTCTTT. This encodes CASRPQGANTEAFF. Recombination connected TRBV28 to TRBJ1-1, and possibly TRBD1, on 5 matching bases. Based on the germline V gene, the CDR1 and CDR2 sequences are MDHEN and SYDVKM. The CDR3 runs 14 residues from the cysteine to the phenylalanine. The DNA shown is the 42-base CDR3, in frame from base 1. The junction carries 12 bases between V and J, which are trimmed by 6 bases and 1 base respectively.